This T cell receptor beta chain derives from a study of a mutant IDH1 vaccine in newly diagnosed glioma. The CDR3 runs 13 residues. V was cut by 5 bases and J by 1 base, with 9 bases left in between. The germline CDR1 and CDR2 sequences are SGHRS and YFSETQ. Using immunoSEQ multiplex PCR, the repertoire was profiled, and TCRdb retains in-frame clones only, with some absent. This sample has about 41,000 clones, with around 91% found just once. Of note for this clone: Antigen specificity is unknown.

As to time point: week 35, safety follow-up. One vaccine dose held 300 ug of mutant IDH1 20-mer peptide and came with topical imiquimod. The V gene is TRBV5-1, the J gene TRBJ2-5, with D maybe TRBD2 (5 bases). The sample here was PBMCs, taken from a glioma patient whose treatment included an IDH1 peptide vaccine. The TCR was taken from a man aged 35-49 years with glioma. The CDR3 coding sequence is TGCGCCAGCAGTTCGGGAACCCAAGAGACCCAGTACTTC. It encodes CASSSGTQETQYF.